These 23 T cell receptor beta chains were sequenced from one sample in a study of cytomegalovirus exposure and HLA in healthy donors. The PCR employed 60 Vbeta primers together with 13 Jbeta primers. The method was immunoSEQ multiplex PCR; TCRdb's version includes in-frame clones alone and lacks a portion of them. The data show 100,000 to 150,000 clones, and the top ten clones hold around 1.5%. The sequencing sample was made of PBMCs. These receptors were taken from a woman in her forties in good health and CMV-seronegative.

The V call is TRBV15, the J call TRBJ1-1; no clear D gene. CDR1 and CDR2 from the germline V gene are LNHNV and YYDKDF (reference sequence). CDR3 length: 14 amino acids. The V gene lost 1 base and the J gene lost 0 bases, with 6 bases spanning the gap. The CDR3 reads CATSRGSVNTEAFF. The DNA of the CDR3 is TGTGCCACCAGCAGAGGGTCGGTGAACACTGAAGCTTTCTTT.

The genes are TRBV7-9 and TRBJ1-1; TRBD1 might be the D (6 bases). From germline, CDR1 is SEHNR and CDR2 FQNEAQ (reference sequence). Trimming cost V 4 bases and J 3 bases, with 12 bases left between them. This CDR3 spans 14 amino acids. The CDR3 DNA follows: TGTGCCAGCAGCTCACAGGGCAGCGACACTGAAGCTTTCTTT. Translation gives CASSSQGSDTEAFF.

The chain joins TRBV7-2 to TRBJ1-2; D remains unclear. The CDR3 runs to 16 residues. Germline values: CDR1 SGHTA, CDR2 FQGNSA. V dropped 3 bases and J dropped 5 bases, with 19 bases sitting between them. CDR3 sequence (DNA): TGTGCCAGCAGCTTGGCCGGTGGGCCGGAACCTTATGGCTACACCTTC. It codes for CASSLAGGPEPYGYTF.

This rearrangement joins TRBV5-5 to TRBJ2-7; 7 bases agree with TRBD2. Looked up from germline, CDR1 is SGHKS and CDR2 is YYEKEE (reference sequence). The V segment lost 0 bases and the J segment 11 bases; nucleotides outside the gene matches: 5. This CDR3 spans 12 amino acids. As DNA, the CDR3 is TGTGCCAGCAGCTTGGCCTCGGGGAGGGAGTACTTC. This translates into CASSLASGREYF. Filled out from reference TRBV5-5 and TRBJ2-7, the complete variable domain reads DAGVTQSPTHLIKTRGQQVTLRCSPISGHKSVSWYQQVLGQGPQFIFQYYEKEERGRGNFPDRFSARQFPNYSSELNVNALLLGDSALYLCASSLASGREYFGPGTRLTVT.

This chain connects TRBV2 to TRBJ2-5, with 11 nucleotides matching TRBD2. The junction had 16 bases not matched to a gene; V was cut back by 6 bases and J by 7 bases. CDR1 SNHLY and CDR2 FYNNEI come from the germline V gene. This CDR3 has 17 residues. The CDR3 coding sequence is TGTGCCAGCAGGCTACCAACTAGCGGGGGAGCAGGGGGGACCCAGTACTTC. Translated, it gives CASRLPTSGGAGGTQYF.

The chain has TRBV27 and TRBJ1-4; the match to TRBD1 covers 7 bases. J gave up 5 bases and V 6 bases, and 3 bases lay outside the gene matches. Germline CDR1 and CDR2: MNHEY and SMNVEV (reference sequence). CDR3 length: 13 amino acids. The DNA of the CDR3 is TGTGCCAGCAGGAGGGGGCAGAATGAAAAACTGTTTTTT. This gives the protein CASRRGQNEKLFF.

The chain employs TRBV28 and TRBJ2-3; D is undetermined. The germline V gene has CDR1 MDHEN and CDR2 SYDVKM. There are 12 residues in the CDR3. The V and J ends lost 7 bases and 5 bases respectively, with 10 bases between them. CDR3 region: CASNSGKDTQYF. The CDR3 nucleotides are TGTGCCAGCAACTCAGGAAAAGATACGCAGTATTTT.

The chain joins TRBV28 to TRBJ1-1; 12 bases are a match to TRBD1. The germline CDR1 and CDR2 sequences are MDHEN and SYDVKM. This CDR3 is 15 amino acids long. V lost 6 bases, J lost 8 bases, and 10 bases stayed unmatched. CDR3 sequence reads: CASRTTGTGGFEAFF. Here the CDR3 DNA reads TGTGCCAGCAGGACGACCGGGACAGGGGGCTTCGAAGCTTTCTTT.

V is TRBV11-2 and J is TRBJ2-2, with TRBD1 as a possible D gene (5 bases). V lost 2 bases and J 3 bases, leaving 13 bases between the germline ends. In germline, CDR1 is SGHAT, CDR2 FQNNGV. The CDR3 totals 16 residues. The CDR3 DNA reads TGTGCCAGCAGCTTAAAGGGTGACAGATACACCGGGGAGCTGTTTTTT. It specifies CASSLKGDRYTGELFF.

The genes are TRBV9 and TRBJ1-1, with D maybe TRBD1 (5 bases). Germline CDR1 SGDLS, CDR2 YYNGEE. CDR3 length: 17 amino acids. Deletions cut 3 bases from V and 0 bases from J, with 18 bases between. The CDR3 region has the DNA TGTGCCAGCAGCGGAAAACCGGGACTCACCTTGAACACTGAAGCTTTCTTT. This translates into CASSGKPGLTLNTEAFF.

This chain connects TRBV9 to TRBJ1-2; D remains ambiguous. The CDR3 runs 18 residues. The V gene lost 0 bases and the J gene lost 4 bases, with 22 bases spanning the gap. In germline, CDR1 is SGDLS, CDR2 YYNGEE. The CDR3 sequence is CASSVGLNSPRPLYGYTF. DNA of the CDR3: TGTGCCAGCAGCGTAGGGTTAAACAGCCCGAGACCTCTCTATGGCTACACCTTC.

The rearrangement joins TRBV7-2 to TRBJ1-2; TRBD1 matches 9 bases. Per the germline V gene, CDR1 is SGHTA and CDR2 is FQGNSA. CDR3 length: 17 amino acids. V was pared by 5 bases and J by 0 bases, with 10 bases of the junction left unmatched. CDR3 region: CASSPRQGGTSNYGYTF. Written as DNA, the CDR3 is TGTGCCAGCAGCCCCCGACAGGGGGGGACGTCTAACTATGGCTACACCTTC.

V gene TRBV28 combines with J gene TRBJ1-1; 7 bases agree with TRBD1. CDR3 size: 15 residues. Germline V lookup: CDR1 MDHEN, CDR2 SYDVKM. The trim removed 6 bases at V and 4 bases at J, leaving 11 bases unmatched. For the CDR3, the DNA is TGTGCCAGCAGCCGTGACAGGGCAAGCGGCACTGAAGCTTTCTTT. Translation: CASSRDRASGTEAFF. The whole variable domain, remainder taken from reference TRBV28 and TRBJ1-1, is DVKVTQSSRYLVKRTGEKVFLECVQDMDHENMFWYRQDPGLGLRLIYFSYDVKMKEKGDIPEGYSVSREKKERFSLILESASTNQTSMYLCASSRDRASGTEAFFGQGTRLTVV.

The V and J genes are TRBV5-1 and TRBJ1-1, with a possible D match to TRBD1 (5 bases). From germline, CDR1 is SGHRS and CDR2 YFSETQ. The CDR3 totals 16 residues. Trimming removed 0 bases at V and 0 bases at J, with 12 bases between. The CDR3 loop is CASSLGVQGMNTEAFF. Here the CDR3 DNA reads TGCGCCAGCAGCTTGGGGGTCCAGGGCATGAACACTGAAGCTTTCTTT.

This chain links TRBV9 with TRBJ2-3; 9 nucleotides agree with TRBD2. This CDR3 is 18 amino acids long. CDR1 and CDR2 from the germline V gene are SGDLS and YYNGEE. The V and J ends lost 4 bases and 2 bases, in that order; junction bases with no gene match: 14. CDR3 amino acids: CASSPSGGAGGDTDTQYF. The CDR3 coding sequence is TGTGCCAGCAGCCCCTCCGGGGGGGCGGGGGGGGACACAGATACGCAGTATTTT.

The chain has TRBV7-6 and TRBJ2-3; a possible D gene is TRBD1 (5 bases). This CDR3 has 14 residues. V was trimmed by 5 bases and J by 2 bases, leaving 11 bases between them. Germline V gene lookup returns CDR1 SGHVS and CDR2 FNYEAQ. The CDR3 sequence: CASSDSRSTDTQYF. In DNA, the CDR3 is TGTGCCAGCAGCGACAGCAGATCCACAGATACGCAGTATTTT.

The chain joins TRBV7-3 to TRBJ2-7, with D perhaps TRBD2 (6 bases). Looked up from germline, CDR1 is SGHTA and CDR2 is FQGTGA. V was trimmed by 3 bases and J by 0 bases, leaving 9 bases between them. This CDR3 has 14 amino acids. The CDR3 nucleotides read TGTGCCAGCAGCTTGGACGGGAGCTCCTACGAGCAGTACTTC. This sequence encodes CASSLDGSSYEQYF. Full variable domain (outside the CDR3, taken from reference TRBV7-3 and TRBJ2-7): GAGVSQTPSNKVTEKGKYVELRCDPISGHTALYWYRQSLGQGPEFLIYFQGTGAADDSGLPNDRFFAVRPEGSVSTLKIQRTERGDSAVYLCASSLDGSSYEQYFGPGTRLTVT.

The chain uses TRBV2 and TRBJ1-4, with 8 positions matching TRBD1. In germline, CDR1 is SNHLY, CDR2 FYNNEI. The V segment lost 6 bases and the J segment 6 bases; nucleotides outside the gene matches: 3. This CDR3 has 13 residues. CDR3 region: CASSPGQDEKLFF. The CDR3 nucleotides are TGTGCCAGCAGCCCGGGACAGGATGAAAAACTGTTTTTT.

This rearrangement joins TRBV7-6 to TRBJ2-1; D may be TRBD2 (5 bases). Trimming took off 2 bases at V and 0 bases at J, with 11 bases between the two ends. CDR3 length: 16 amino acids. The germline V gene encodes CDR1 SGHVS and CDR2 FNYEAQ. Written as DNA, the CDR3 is TGTGCCAGCAGCTTACGGGCGGGCAGCTCCTACAATGAGCAGTTCTTC. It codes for CASSLRAGSSYNEQFF.

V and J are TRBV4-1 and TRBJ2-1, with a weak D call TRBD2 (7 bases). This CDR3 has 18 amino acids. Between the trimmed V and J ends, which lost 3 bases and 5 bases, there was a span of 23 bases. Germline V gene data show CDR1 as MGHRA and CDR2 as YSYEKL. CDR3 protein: CASSQGKGGAASDNEQFF. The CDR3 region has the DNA TGCGCCAGCAGCCAGGGGAAAGGGGGGGCTGCGTCAGACAATGAGCAGTTCTTC.

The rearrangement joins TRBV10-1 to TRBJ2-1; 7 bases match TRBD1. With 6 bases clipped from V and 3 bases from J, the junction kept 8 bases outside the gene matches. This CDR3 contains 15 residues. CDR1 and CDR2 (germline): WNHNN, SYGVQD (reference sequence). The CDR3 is CASRQGIVDYNEQFF. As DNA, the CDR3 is TGCGCCAGCAGACAGGGGATTGTGGACTACAATGAGCAGTTCTTC.

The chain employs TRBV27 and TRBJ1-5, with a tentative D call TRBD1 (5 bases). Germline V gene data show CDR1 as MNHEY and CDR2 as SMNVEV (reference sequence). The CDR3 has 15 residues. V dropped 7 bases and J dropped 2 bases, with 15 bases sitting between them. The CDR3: CASKPGGSGNQPQHF. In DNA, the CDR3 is TGTGCCAGCAAACCTGGGGGGTCGGGCAATCAGCCCCAGCATTTT.

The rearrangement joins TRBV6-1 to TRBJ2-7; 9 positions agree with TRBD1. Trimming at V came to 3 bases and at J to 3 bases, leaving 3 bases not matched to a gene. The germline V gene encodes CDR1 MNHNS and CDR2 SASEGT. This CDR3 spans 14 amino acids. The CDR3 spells CASSDPGQGYEQYF. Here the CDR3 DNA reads TGTGCCAGCAGTGACCCGGGACAGGGCTACGAGCAGTACTTC.